This T cell receptor (beta chain) was identified during a study of T cell responses to AZD1222 COVID-19 vaccine. The CDR3 runs to 17 residues. In germline, CDR1 is LGHDT, CDR2 YNNKEL (reference sequence). The V end lost 4 bases, the J end lost 0 bases, and 16 bases lay between the germline ends. Libraries were prepared by immunoSEQ multiplex PCR; TCRdb keeps only in-frame clonotypes and omits some of them. The repertoire consists of roughly 100,000 clones, with 87% occurring once and the leading ten covering under 3%. The sample was peripheral blood, taken 28 days after the second AZD1222 dose. The gene calls are TRBV3-1 (or the pseudogene TRBV3-2) and TRBJ1-3; D unclear. The clonotype originates from an adult who received the AZD1222 COVID-19 vaccine. As DNA, the CDR3 is TGTGCCAGCAGCCCCCCTTATGACGTAAGCTCTGGAAACACCATATATTTT. Its translation: CASSPPYDVSSGNTIYF.